This is a list of T cell receptor beta chains from one sample in a study of identical twins. In TCRdb, the 5' RACE reads were re-called with MiXCR into one record per CDR3 protein. Among roughly 350,000 distinct CDR3 sequences listed, about 9% were seen once. Sequences were obtained from naive T cells sorted from blood. The origin of the receptors is a woman in her fifties or sixties in good health. Both conserved end residues are part of each CDR3. The D gene is left open where the match is weak. A row's size may be missing; if present it is once, few, many or a size class.

V	D	J	size	DNA	CDR3
TRBV11-2	TRBD1	TRBJ2-3	few	TGTGCCAGCGCCCTAGGACAGGGGGCAACAGATACGCAGTATTTT	CASALGQGATDTQYF
TRBV11-3	NA	TRBJ1-1	few	TGTGCCAGCAGCGCGGGACCGGTGAACACTGAAGCTTTCTTT	CASSAGPVNTEAFF
TRBV14	NA	TRBJ2-5	many	TGTGCCAGCAGCCGACAGGGAGGCCAAGAGACCCAGTACTTC	CASSRQGGQETQYF
TRBV14	NA	TRBJ2-2	NA	TGTGCCAGCAGCCACCGCACGACAGGCGGCATGGGAGTCGGGGAGCTGTTTTTT	CASSHRTTGGMGVGELFF
TRBV6-5	NA	TRBJ1-1	many	TGTGCCAGCAGTTATTCAACCATTAGTGTGAACACTGAAGCTTTCTTT	CASSYSTISVNTEAFF
TRBV18	NA	TRBJ2-1	NA	TGTGCCAGCTCACCATCGAACCCCCAAAGCTCCTACAATGAGCAGTTCTTC	CASSPSNPQSSYNEQFF
TRBV12-3/TRBV12-4	NA	TRBJ2-1	few	TGTGCCAGCAGTTTTGACGGGGGAGGGGGGAATGAGCAGTTCTTC	CASSFDGGGGNEQFF
TRBV7-8	NA	TRBJ2-1	many	TGTGCCAGCAGCCCGGGACACCACTACAATGAGCAGTTCTTC	CASSPGHHYNEQFF
TRBV5-5	NA	TRBJ1-1	few	TGTGCCAGCACCCTAACAACTGAAGCTTTCTTT	CASTLTTEAFF
TRBV12-3/TRBV12-4	TRBD1	TRBJ1-6	many	TGTGCCAGCAGACCGGGACAGTATAATTCACCCCTCCACTTT	CASRPGQYNSPLHF
TRBV30	TRBD1	TRBJ2-2	few	TGTGCCTGGTCACAGGGGGCTACGAACACCGGGGAGCTGTTTTTT	CAWSQGATNTGELFF
TRBV15	NA	TRBJ2-6	NA	TGTGCCACCAGCAGATCGGTAGCTGGGGCCAACGTCCTGACTTTC	CATSRSVAGANVLTF
TRBV9	TRBD1	TRBJ2-7	many	TGTGCCAGCAGCCCTACCGACAGGGGCTACGAGCAGTACTTC	CASSPTDRGYEQYF
TRBV2	NA	TRBJ1-2	NA	TGTGCCAGCAGTGTGGTTAGTGGCTACACCTTC	CASSVVSGYTF
TRBV24-1	NA	TRBJ2-7	few	TGTGCCACCAGTGATTCTCCAGGCTACGAGCAGTACTTC	CATSDSPGYEQYF
TRBV29-1	NA	TRBJ2-5	few	TGCACCGCTTGGGGGAGCAGACGGGAGACCCAGTACTTC	CTAWGSRRETQYF
TRBV5-1	NA	TRBJ2-7	few	TGCGCCAGCAGCTCTCACGGCCCCACTACCTACGAGCAGTACTTC	CASSSHGPTTYEQYF
TRBV7-2	NA	TRBJ1-1	many	TGTGCCAGCAGCTTCTCGGGGGCCACTGAAGCTTTCTTT	CASSFSGATEAFF
TRBV20-1	NA	TRBJ2-1	NA	TGCAGTGCTAGAGATCGGTGGGCCTCGATGGGGTTCTTC	CSARDRWASMGFF
TRBV5-1	NA	TRBJ2-3	many	TGCGCCAGCGGGCAAGGGGAAGGATTCACAGATACGCAGTATTTT	CASGQGEGFTDTQYF
TRBV5-1	TRBD2	TRBJ2-7	few	TGCGCCAGCAGCTTGGATCCTCGGACTAGAGCAGGCAGGCACGAGCAGTACTTC	CASSLDPRTRAGRHEQYF
TRBV20-1	NA	TRBJ1-4	NA	TGCAGTGCCCCGGGGCCGGGAGGTGAAAAACTGTTTTTT	CSAPGPGGEKLFF
TRBV20-1	NA	TRBJ2-2	many	TGCAGTGTGTATCGGGAGAACGAGGACACCGGGGAGCTGTTTTTT	CSVYRENEDTGELFF
TRBV6-6	TRBD2	TRBJ2-1	many	TGTGCCAGCAGCCCCGGGACTAGCGGGCCATCCTCCTACAATGAGCAGTTCTTC	CASSPGTSGPSSYNEQFF
TRBV6-5	TRBD2	TRBJ2-2	few	TGTGCCAGCAGTCGGACTAGCGGGAGGGCCGGCACCGGGGAGCTGTTTTTT	CASSRTSGRAGTGELFF